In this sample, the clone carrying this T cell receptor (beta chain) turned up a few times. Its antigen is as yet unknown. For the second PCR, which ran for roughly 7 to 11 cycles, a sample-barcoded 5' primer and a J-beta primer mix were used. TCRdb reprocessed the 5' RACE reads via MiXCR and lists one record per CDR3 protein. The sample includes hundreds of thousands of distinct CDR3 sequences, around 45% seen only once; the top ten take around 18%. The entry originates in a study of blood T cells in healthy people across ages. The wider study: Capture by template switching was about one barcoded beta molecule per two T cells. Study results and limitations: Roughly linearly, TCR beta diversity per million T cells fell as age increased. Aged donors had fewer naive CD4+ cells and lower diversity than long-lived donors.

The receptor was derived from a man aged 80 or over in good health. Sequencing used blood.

DNA of the CDR3: TGCGCCAGCAGCTTCAAATTCATGAAACCGGGACTAGCGGGGGTGAGCTCCTACAATGAGCAGTTCTTC. Its protein is CASSFKFMKPGLAGVSSYNEQFF. The V gene is TRBV5-1, the J gene TRBJ2-1; 14 bases are a match to TRBD2. This CDR3 spans 23 amino acids. With V trimmed by 2 bases and J by 0 bases, 19 bases remained unmatched. Germline lookup yields CDR1 SGHRS and CDR2 YFSETQ. The full variable domain, its missing parts supplied by reference TRBV5-1 and TRBJ2-1, is KAGVTQTPRYLIKTRGQQVTLSCSPISGHRSVSWYQQTPGQGLQFLFEYFSETQRNKGNFPGRFSGRQFSNSRSEMNVSTLELGDSALYLCASSFKFMKPGLAGVSSYNEQFFGPGTRLTVL.